These 25 T cell receptor beta chains came from one sample sequenced in a study of Ad26.COV2.S vaccination and SARS-CoV-2 variants. Sample treatment: 15 to 20 received Ad26.COV2.S at low or high dose, single or two shots; about five received placebo; per-sample allocation not given. Specimens were obtained on day 63 following the first vaccine or placebo injection. Sequenced by immunoSEQ multiplex PCR; TCRdb stores in-frame clones only, minus some. The table includes 350,000 to 550,000 clones, approximately 92% detected once. Sequenced here: peripheral blood, sampled in a trial of Ad26.COV2.S vaccine versus placebo. Receptors originate from a person aged 18-60 years who received the Ad26.COV2.S COVID-19 vaccine or a placebo.

The CDR3 DNA is TGTGCCACCAGCAGAGATCTGGGTCTGGGTACTGAAGCTTTCTTT. Translating gives CATSRDLGLGTEAFF. The chain joins TRBV15 to TRBJ1-1; D uncertain. The length of the CDR3 is 15 residues. V was shortened by 0 bases and J by 5 bases, with 13 bases between the two germline ends. Germline CDR1 is LNHNV and CDR2 is YYDKDF (reference sequence).

A single count supports this clone. The CDR3 nucleotides are TGTGCCAGCAGTGCGGGACATCTCTATGGCTACACCTTC. It encodes CASSAGHLYGYTF. The J gene is TRBJ1-2, the V gene TRBV6-2 or TRBV6-3, with D tentatively TRBD1 (6 bases). CDR1 MNHEY and CDR2 SVGEGT come from the germline V gene. The V end lost 5 bases, the J end lost 4 bases, and 11 bases lay between the germline ends. CDR3 length: 13 residues.

The V gene is TRBV3-1 (or the pseudogene TRBV3-2), the J gene TRBJ2-4, with TRBD1 matching over 10 bases. V was pared by 7 bases and J by 5 bases, with 11 bases of the junction left unmatched. From germline, CDR1 is LGHDT and CDR2 YNNKEL (reference sequence). The CDR3 consists of 16 residues. CDR3 amino acids: CASTPGQGRTQNIQYF. In DNA form, the CDR3 reads TGTGCCAGCACCCCGGGACAGGGGAGAACCCAAAACATTCAGTACTTC.

In this sample, this clone turned up once. The CDR3 DNA is TGTGCCAGCAGCCCCTTTTGGGCTAGCGGGGGTCTCCGAGGGGGGCAGTACTTC. Translating it yields CASSPFWASGGLRGGQYF. The chain couples TRBV28 to TRBJ2-7; 10 nucleotides match TRBD2. Germline V gene sequence: CDR1 MDHEN, CDR2 SYDVKM. Trimming took 6 bases from V and 9 from J; bases not matched to a gene: 23. This CDR3 is built from 18 residues.

This clone was recorded once. The chain combines TRBV2 with TRBJ1-1; no firm D call. The length of the CDR3 is 13 residues. V lost 8 bases to trimming and J lost 2 bases, with 12 bases between them. Germline V gene data show CDR1 as SNHLY and CDR2 as FYNNEI. As DNA, the CDR3 is TGTGCCAGCGAGACTTCCCGAAACACTGAAGCTTTCTTT. This gives the protein CASETSRNTEAFF.

The genes are TRBV30 and TRBJ2-3; 7 bases are a match to TRBD1. The CDR3 runs 13 residues. The V segment lost 0 bases and the J segment 7 bases; nucleotides outside the gene matches: 4. From germline, CDR1 is GTSNPN and CDR2 SVGIG (reference sequence). The CDR3 loop is CAWSVQGRNTQYF. CDR3 DNA: TGTGCCTGGAGTGTACAGGGGAGAAATACGCAGTATTTT.

The chain has TRBV5-1 and TRBJ1-1, with 9 nucleotides matching TRBD1. The V and J ends lost 4 bases and 5 bases, in that order; junction bases with no gene match: 15. Germline assignment: CDR1 SGHRS and CDR2 YFSETQ. This CDR3 has 17 amino acids. The CDR3 DNA reads TGCGCCAGCAGCCGACGAATCCACACAGGGGGCTGGACTGAAGCTTTCTTT. Translating gives CASSRRIHTGGWTEAFF.

V and J are TRBV5-1 and TRBJ2-5, with unresolved D. CDR1 is SGHRS, CDR2 YFSETQ, per germline. The CDR3 runs to 14 residues. The V end was cut by 0 bases, the J end by 1 base, with 7 bases between. The CDR3 loop is CASSLGLVQETQYF. Here the CDR3 DNA reads TGCGCCAGCAGCTTGGGACTTGTCCAAGAGACCCAGTACTTC.

The V call is TRBV11-3, the J call TRBJ1-1; D uncertain. Trimming pared 6 bases from V and 7 bases from J, leaving 15 bases between. Germline V CDR1 and CDR2: SGHNT, YENEEA. There are 13 residues in the CDR3. In nucleotides, the CDR3 is TGTGCCAGCAGTCCAATCCGGGGATTTGAAGCTTTCTTT. Its translation is CASSPIRGFEAFF.

The chain links TRBV7-6 to TRBJ2-3; 8 bases match TRBD2. V dropped 2 bases and J dropped 1; count of bases not matched to a gene: 8. This CDR3 has 17 residues. Germline CDR1 and CDR2: SGHVS and FNYEAQ. The CDR3 DNA follows: TGTGCCAGCAGCTTAAGCCCCCCGGGGGGGGGCACAGATACGCAGTATTTT. Translated: CASSLSPPGGGTDTQYF.

CDR3 nucleotides: TGTGCCAGCAGCTTCCCGGGTCGTATCTACGAGCAGTACGTC. This codes for CASSFPGRIYEQYV. This chain uses TRBV11-3 with TRBJ2-7; D gene ambiguous. The CDR3 extends over 14 amino acids. V lost 3 bases, J lost 3 bases, and 12 bases lay in between. Germline CDR1 reads SGHNT; CDR2 reads YENEEA.

The gene calls are TRBV5-6 and TRBJ2-7; D is undetermined. This CDR3 has 11 amino acids. Trimming removed 3 bases at V and 2 bases at J, with 3 bases between. Germline V gives CDR1 SGHDT, CDR2 YYEEEE. Here the CDR3 DNA reads TGTGCCAGCAGCTCGACCTACGAGCAGTACTTC. It is translated as CASSSTYEQYF.

The chain joins TRBV7-2 to TRBJ2-3; D not certain. Germline lookup yields CDR1 SGHTA and CDR2 FQGNSA. CDR3 size: 15 residues. Trimming shortened V by 1 base and J by 0 bases, and 8 bases separated the two germline ends. CDR3: CASSLGAVSTDTQYF. The CDR3 region has the DNA TGTGCCAGCAGCTTAGGCGCAGTTAGCACAGATACGCAGTATTTT.

This chain uses TRBV4-1 with TRBJ1-5, with TRBD1 matching over 11 bases. In germline, CDR1 is MGHRA, CDR2 YSYEKL. V dropped 4 bases and J dropped 2; count of bases not matched to a gene: 1. The CDR3 length is 15 residues. The CDR3 loop is CASSRTGGGNQPQHF. CDR3 bases: TGCGCCAGCAGCCGGACAGGGGGCGGCAATCAGCCCCAGCATTTT.

This chain uses TRBV6-2 or TRBV6-3 with TRBJ2-1, with D perhaps TRBD1 or TRBD2 (5 bases each). Trimming took 3 bases from V and 0 from J, leaving 12 bases between them. This CDR3 is 16 amino acids long. Germline V gene lookup returns CDR1 MNHEY and CDR2 SVGEGT. The CDR3 region is CASSYQGGHSYNEQFF. CDR3 sequence (DNA): TGTGCCAGCAGTTATCAGGGCGGGCACTCCTACAATGAGCAGTTCTTC.

In this sample, this clone turned up once. The V gene is TRBV7-2, the J gene TRBJ2-2; D is possibly TRBD1 or TRBD2 (5 bases each). The CDR3 covers 15 residues. V gave up 5 bases and J gave up 0 bases, with 10 bases separating them. Germline V gene sequence: CDR1 SGHTA, CDR2 FQGNSA. CDR3 protein: CASSRGRSNTGELFF. The CDR3 DNA reads TGTGCCAGCAGCCGGGGACGTTCGAACACCGGGGAGCTGTTTTTT.

V is TRBV18 and J is TRBJ2-7, with a weak D call TRBD2 (5 bases). Trimming cost V 2 bases and J 0 bases, with 11 bases left between them. The CDR3 has 15 residues. Germline-derived CDR1 and CDR2 are KGHSH and LQKENI. The CDR3 coding sequence is TGTGCCAGCTCACCATATCAGCGGAACTCCTACGAGCAGTACTTC. It yields the protein CASSPYQRNSYEQYF.

The V gene is TRBV7-6, the J gene TRBJ2-7; D is possibly TRBD2 (6 bases). Germline V gene data show CDR1 as SGHVS and CDR2 as FNYEAQ. V lost 1 base and J 1 base, leaving 11 bases between the germline ends. The CDR3 runs to 15 residues. CDR3 sequence: CASSLGAGSSYEQYF. In nucleotides, the CDR3 is TGTGCCAGCAGCTTAGGGGCGGGGTCATCCTACGAGCAGTACTTC. The full variable domain, in which reference TRBV7-6 and TRBJ2-7 provide the parts outside the CDR3, is GAGVSQSPRYKVTKRGQDVALRCDPISGHVSLYWYRQALGQGPEFLTYFNYEAQQDKSGLPNDRFSAERPEGSISTLTIQRTEQRDSAMYRCASSLGAGSSYEQYFGPGTRLTVT.

The CDR3 region has the DNA TGTGCCAGCAGCCCGGTGGGGAACACTGAAGCTTTCTTT. Amino acid sequence: CASSPVGNTEAFF. The V call is TRBV5-4, the J call TRBJ1-1; D gene uncertain. Germline V CDR1 and CDR2: SGHNT, YYREEE (reference sequence). Trimming shortened V by 4 bases and J by 1 base, and 8 bases separated the two germline ends. The length of the CDR3 is 13 residues.

The chain is built from TRBV27 and TRBJ1-6; possible D gene TRBD1, 5 bases. The CDR3 consists of 13 residues. Germline V gene lookup returns CDR1 MNHEY and CDR2 SMNVEV (reference sequence). V lost 3 bases, J lost 14 bases, and 14 bases lay in between. The CDR3 here is CASSFLPRGALHF. CDR3 DNA: TGTGCCAGCAGTTTTTTACCTCGGGGGGCCCTCCACTTT.

The chain uses TRBV5-1 and TRBJ1-1; weak D call: TRBD1 (5 bases). Between the trimmed V and J ends, which lost 0 bases and 0 bases, there was a span of 9 bases. CDR1 SGHRS and CDR2 YFSETQ come from the germline V gene. The CDR3 runs 15 residues. The CDR3: CASSLEGLMNTEAFF. Written as DNA, the CDR3 is TGCGCCAGCAGCTTGGAGGGGTTGATGAACACTGAAGCTTTCTTT.

The table lists this clone with a count of one. The chain combines TRBV11-1 with TRBJ2-7, with unresolved D. V was cut by 1 base and J by 5 bases, with 9 bases left in between. The CDR3 spans 13 residues. Germline CDR1 and CDR2: SGHAT and FQDESV (reference sequence). The CDR3 reads CASSLGPGDEQYV. The CDR3 DNA sequence: TGTGCCAGCAGCTTAGGTCCAGGAGACGAGCAGTACGTC.

The chain is built from TRBV6-5 and TRBJ1-1, with D uncertain. Germline assignment: CDR1 MNHEY and CDR2 SVGAGI. The CDR3 loop spans 11 amino acids. V lost 4 bases and J 4 bases, leaving 4 bases between the germline ends. The CDR3 protein is CASSSSTEAFF. CDR3 nucleotide sequence: TGTGCCAGCAGTTCTAGCACTGAAGCTTTCTTT.

The V call is TRBV7-3, the J call TRBJ2-3; 10 bases align to TRBD1. V trimming: 4 bases; J trimming: 5 bases; junction bases outside the gene matches: 9. The CDR3 extends over 16 amino acids. Germline assignment: CDR1 SGHTA and CDR2 FQGTGA. As DNA, the CDR3 is TGTGCCAGCAGCTCCCGGGGACAGGGGACCGTAGATACGCAGTATTTT. It specifies CASSSRGQGTVDTQYF.

This clone came up a few times. The V and J genes are TRBV5-1 and TRBJ1-1, with D hard to call. Germline CDR1 and CDR2: SGHRS and YFSETQ. This CDR3 is built from 14 residues. The V end lost 7 bases, the J end lost 1 base, and 14 bases lay between the germline ends. CDR3: CASRHTGSNTEAFF. As DNA, the CDR3 is TGCGCCAGCCGCCATACCGGGTCGAACACTGAAGCTTTCTTT.